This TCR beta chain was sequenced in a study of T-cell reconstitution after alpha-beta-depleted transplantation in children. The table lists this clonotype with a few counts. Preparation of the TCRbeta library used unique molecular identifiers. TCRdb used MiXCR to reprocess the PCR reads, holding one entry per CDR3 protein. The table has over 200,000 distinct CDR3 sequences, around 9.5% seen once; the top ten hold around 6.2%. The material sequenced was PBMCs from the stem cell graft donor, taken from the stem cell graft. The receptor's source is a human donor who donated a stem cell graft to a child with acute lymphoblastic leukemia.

CDR3 residues: CASSLGLQAYEQYF. Written as DNA, the CDR3 is TGTGCCAGCAGCTTAGGGTTGCAGGCCTACGAGCAGTACTTC. The rearrangement links TRBV11-2 to TRBJ2-7; no clear D. CDR3 length: 14 amino acids. Trimming cost V 1 base and J 2 bases, with 9 bases left between them. Looked up from germline, CDR1 is SGHAT and CDR2 is FQNNGV.